This entry features one T cell receptor (beta chain) sequence. Its antigen remains unidentified. This entry comes from a study of cytomegalovirus exposure and HLA in healthy donors. Turning to the study itself: The roughly 100 million unique TCR beta sequences, from roughly 170 million T cells, were found by an earlier analysis. Findings of the study overall: Later analysis identified about 18,000 TCR beta sequences associated with HLA alleles, using a false discovery rate threshold of 0.05.

60 Vbeta and 13 Jbeta primers were used in PCR. This table comes from immunoSEQ multiplex PCR, and its TCRdb copy is limited to in-frame clones, with some not included. The sample records some 180,000 clones, approximately 80% being singletons. The receptor's source is a girl aged 2-10 years in good health and CMV-seropositive. Sequencing input: PBMCs.

CDR3 in DNA: TGTGCCAGCAGCCAAAATCGGGACAGCGACTATAATTCACCCCTCCACTTT. Amino acids: CASSQNRDSDYNSPLHF. The chain uses TRBV14 and TRBJ1-6; TRBD1 matches at 7 bases. The germline V gene has CDR1 SGHDN and CDR2 FVKESK. Trimming removed 2 bases from V and 3 bases from J; junction bases left unmatched: 7. The CDR3 covers 17 residues.